The text below deals with one T cell receptor beta chain. Participants came from roughly 24 US areas, aged about 18 to 89 years. There are 16 residues in the CDR3. Germline V gene lookup returns CDR1 MNHEY and CDR2 SVGAGI. V trimming: 4 bases; J trimming: 1 base; junction bases outside the gene matches: 6. This sample stems from a study of blood T cell repertoires in COVID-19. Overall study: The analysed material was cDNA or gDNA that came from T cells, B-cell-depleted T cells, or PBMCs.

In the study's own analysis: How many nucleated cells were present was estimated from reference gene primer amplification. Assay: immunoSEQ multiplex PCR; the TCRdb copy retains only in-frame clones and omits some. The V and J calls and the clone size are those of that table, but D and trimming were determined from the DNA. Of under 200,000 clones listed, over 75% are singletons. The chain couples TRBV6-5 to TRBJ2-2; the match to TRBD1 covers 7 bases. The origin of this receptor is a woman aged 35 to 49 with acute COVID-19. The sequenced sample was PBMCs or T cells enriched from blood (not recorded which). DNA for the CDR3: TGTGCCAGCAGTTCCGGACAGGCTCAGAACACCGGGGAGCTGTTTTTT. It yields the protein CASSSGQAQNTGELFF.